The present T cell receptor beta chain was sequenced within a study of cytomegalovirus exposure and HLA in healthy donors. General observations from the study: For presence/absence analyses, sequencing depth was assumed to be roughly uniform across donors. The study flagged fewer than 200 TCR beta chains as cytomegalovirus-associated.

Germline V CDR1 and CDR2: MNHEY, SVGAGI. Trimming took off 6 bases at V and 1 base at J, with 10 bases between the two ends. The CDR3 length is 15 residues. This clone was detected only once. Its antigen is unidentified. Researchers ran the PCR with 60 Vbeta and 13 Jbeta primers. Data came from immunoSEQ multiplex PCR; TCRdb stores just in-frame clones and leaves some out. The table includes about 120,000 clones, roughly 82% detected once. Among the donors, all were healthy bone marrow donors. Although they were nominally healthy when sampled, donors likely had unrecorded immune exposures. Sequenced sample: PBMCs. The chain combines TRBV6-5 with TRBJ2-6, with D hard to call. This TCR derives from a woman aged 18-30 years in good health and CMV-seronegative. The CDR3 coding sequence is TGTGCCAGCAGATCTGGGCCTTCTGGGGCCAACGTCCTGACTTTC. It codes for CASRSGPSGANVLTF.